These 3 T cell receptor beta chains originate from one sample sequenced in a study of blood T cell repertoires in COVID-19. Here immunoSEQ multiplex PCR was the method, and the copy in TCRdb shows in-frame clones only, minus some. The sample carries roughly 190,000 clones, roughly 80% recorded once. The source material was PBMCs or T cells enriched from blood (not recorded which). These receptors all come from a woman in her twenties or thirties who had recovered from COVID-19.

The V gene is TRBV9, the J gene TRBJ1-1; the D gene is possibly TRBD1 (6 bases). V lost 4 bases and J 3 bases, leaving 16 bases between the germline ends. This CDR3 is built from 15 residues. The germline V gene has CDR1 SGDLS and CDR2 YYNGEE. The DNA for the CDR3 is TGTGCCAGCAGCTCTCAACAGGGTCTTGACACTGAAGCTTTCTTT. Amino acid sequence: CASSSQQGLDTEAFF.

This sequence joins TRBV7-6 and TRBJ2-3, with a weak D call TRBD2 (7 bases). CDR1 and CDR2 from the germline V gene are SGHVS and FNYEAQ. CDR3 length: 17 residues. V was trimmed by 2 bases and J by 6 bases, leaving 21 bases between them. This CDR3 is CASSLSGGGHLVDTQYF. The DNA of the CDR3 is TGTGCCAGCAGCTTATCGGGCGGGGGCCATCTTGTCGATACGCAGTATTTT.

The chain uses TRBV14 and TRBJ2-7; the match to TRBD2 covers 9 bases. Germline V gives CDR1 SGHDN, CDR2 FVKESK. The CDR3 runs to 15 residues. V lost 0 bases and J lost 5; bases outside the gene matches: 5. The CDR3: CASSQEKIAGDEQYF. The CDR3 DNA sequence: TGTGCCAGCAGCCAAGAAAAAATAGCGGGAGACGAGCAGTACTTC.